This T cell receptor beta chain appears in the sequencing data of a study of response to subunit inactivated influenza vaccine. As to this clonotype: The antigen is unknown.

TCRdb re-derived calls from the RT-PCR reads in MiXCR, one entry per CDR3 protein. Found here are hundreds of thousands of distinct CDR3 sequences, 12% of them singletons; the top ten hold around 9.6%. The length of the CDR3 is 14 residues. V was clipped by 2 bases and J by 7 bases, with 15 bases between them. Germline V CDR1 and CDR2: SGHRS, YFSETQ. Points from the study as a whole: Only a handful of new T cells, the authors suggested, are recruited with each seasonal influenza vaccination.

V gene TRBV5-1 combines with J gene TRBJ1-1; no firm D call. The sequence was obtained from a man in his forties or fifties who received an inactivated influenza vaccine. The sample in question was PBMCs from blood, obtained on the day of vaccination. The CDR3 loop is CASSLLRPSDEAFF. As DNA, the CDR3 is TGCGCCAGCAGCTTATTACGTCCGTCCGATGAAGCTTTCTTT.